Following are 13 T cell receptor beta chains from one sample sequenced in a study of long-term antiretroviral therapy in people with HIV. Researchers ran immunoSEQ v3.0 at survey level. Clones were sequenced by immunoSEQ multiplex PCR, and TCRdb holds only the in-frame ones, with some missing. The table includes 25,000 to 35,000 clones, 90% to 95% detected once. The sample consisted of unsorted PBMCs, taken around 7.4 years after starting antiretroviral therapy. Receptors were obtained from a man aged 50-60 years with HIV.

The chain recombines TRBV11-3 with TRBJ1-2, with a tentative D call TRBD1 (5 bases). This CDR3 spans 15 amino acids. Germline loops: CDR1 SGHNT, CDR2 YENEEA. V was shortened by 0 bases and J by 6 bases, with 14 bases between the two germline ends. CDR3 bases: TGTGCCAGCAGCTTAGAAGCGGGCAGGGCTGATGGCTACACCTTC. Protein: CASSLEAGRADGYTF.

The gene calls are TRBV28 and TRBJ1-3; D is possibly TRBD1 (6 bases). CDR1 and CDR2 (germline): MDHEN, SYDVKM. The CDR3 spans 15 residues. Trimming pared 6 bases from V and 7 bases from J, leaving 19 bases between. DNA of the CDR3: TGTGCCAGCAGCTCTGGGACATACTTTGGGAACACCATATATTTT. Translating it yields CASSSGTYFGNTIYF.

The chain uses TRBV4-3 and TRBJ2-1; 7 bases line up with TRBD2. Germline V gives CDR1 LGHNA, CDR2 YSLEER. V lost 0 bases to trimming and J lost 8 bases; unmatched junction nucleotides: 4. The CDR3 is 14 residues long. The CDR3: CASSQDRAGDEQFF. CDR3 bases: TGCGCCAGCAGCCAAGATCGGGCGGGGGATGAGCAGTTCTTC.

The CDR3 protein is CASSESTGPGYGYTF. The CDR3 nucleotides are TGTGCCAGCAGCGAATCGACAGGCCCGGGGTATGGCTACACCTTC. This rearrangement joins TRBV9 to TRBJ1-2; D may be TRBD1 (6 bases). V gave up 3 bases and J gave up 5 bases, with 17 bases separating them. The CDR3 extends over 15 amino acids. Germline CDR1 SGDLS, CDR2 YYNGEE.

V and J are TRBV4-1 and TRBJ2-3; 12 bases map to TRBD2. The CDR3 spans 19 residues. The junction had 9 bases not matched to a gene; V was cut back by 0 bases and J by 2 bases. Germline lookup yields CDR1 MGHRA and CDR2 YSYEKL. The CDR3 spells CASSQDSRTSGALTDTQYF. CDR3 sequence (DNA): TGCGCCAGCAGCCAAGATAGTCGGACTAGCGGGGCCCTCACAGATACGCAGTATTTT.

The V gene is TRBV5-4, the J gene TRBJ2-1, with TRBD2 matching 11 bases. The CDR3 is 15 residues long. Germline assignment: CDR1 SGHNT and CDR2 YYREEE (reference sequence). With 3 bases clipped from V and 5 bases from J, the junction kept 4 bases outside the gene matches. Here the CDR3 reads CASSSGTSGHNEQFF. The CDR3 DNA reads as TGTGCCAGCAGCTCCGGGACTAGCGGCCACAATGAGCAGTTCTTC.

Only one count was recorded for this clone. V and J are TRBV27 and TRBJ2-3; perhaps TRBD2 as D (5 bases). Trimming shortened V by 6 bases and J by 2 bases, and 18 bases separated the two germline ends. CDR1 is MNHEY and CDR2 is SMNVEV in the germline V gene (reference sequence). The CDR3 covers 16 residues. DNA for the CDR3: TGTGCCAGCAGCAACACTAGAGAGAACCCCACAGATACGCAGTATTTT. Protein: CASSNTRENPTDTQYF.

The chain is built from TRBV10-3 and TRBJ1-2; D is perhaps TRBD1 (5 bases). This CDR3 is built from 14 residues. Germline lookup yields CDR1 ENHRY and CDR2 SYGVKD. V lost 11 bases and J lost 4, with 20 bases in between. CDR3 residues: CAHEEGPPGYGYTF. The CDR3 region has the DNA TGTGCCCACGAAGAGGGGCCCCCGGGCTATGGCTACACCTTC.

V is TRBV30 and J is TRBJ2-1; weak D call: TRBD1 (6 bases). This CDR3 comprises 11 residues. The ends were cut back, 2 bases at V and 12 bases at J, with 11 bases in the middle. The germline V gene encodes CDR1 GTSNPN and CDR2 SVGIG (reference sequence). As DNA, the CDR3 is TGTGCCTGGAGTTTTGGACAGCGGCAGTTCTTC. This encodes CAWSFGQRQFF. The complete variable domain, with remaining parts taken from reference TRBV30 and TRBJ2-1, reads SQTIHQWPATLVQPVGSPLSLECTVEGTSNPNLYWYRQAAGRGLQLLFYSVGIGQISSEVPQNLSASRPQDRQFILSSKKLLLSDSGFYLCAWSFGQRQFFGPGTRLTVL.

The V and J genes are TRBV19 and TRBJ1-2, with D possibly TRBD1 on 5 matching bases. The CDR3 loop spans 14 amino acids. Trimming cost V 3 bases and J 5 bases, with 13 bases left between them. Germline V CDR1 and CDR2: LNHDA, SQIVND (reference sequence). The CDR3 is CASSIFGGPYGYTF. In nucleotides, the CDR3 is TGTGCCAGTAGTATCTTTGGGGGACCGTATGGCTACACCTTC.

This clone appeared a few times. This chain uses TRBV18 with TRBJ1-4, with D possibly matching TRBD1 (6 bases). The CDR3 has 19 residues. Germline V gene data show CDR1 as KGHSH and CDR2 as LQKENI. V shed 0 bases and J shed 0 bases, with 17 bases lying between them. The CDR3 spells CASSPPSRGGSSTNEKLFF. As DNA, the CDR3 is TGTGCCAGCTCACCACCGTCCAGGGGAGGGAGCTCAACTAATGAAAAACTGTTTTTT.

About this clone itself: Its ends do not fully match the called genes, so a read error is possible. The chain carries TRBV9 and TRBJ2-3; D possibly corresponds to TRBD2 (6 bases). Germline-derived CDR1 and CDR2 are SGDLS and YYNGEE. The CDR3 is 13 residues long. In DNA, the CDR3 is TGTTCCAGCGGAATGGGGGGAACAGATACGCAGTATTTT. Translation: CSSGMGGTDTQYF. The full variable domain, completed using reference TRBV9 and TRBJ2-3, is DSGVTQTPKHLITATGQRVTLRCSPRSGDLSVYWYQQSLDQGLQFLIQYYNGEERAKGNILERFSAQQFPDLHSELNLSSLELGDSALYFCSSGMGGTDTQYFGPGTRLTVL.

The chain couples TRBV5-6 to TRBJ1-3; D gene unclear. V lost 0 bases, J lost 4 bases, and 8 bases lay in between. Germline V gene lookup returns CDR1 SGHDT and CDR2 YYEEEE. This CDR3 is 14 amino acids long. CDR3 DNA sequence: TGTGCCAGCAGCTTGGAAGGGCCCGGAAACACCATATATTTT. This sequence encodes CASSLEGPGNTIYF.